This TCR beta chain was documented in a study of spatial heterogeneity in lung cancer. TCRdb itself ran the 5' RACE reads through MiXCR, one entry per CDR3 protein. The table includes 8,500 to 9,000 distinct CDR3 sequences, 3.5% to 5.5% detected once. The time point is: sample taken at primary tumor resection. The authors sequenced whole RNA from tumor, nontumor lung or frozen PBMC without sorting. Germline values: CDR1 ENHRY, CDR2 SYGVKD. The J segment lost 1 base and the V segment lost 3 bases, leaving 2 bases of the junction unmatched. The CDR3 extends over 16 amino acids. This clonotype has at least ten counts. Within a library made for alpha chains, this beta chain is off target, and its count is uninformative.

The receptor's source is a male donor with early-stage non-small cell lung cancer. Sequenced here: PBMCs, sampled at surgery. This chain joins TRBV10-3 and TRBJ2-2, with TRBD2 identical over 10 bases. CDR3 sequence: CAISDWTSGNTGELFF. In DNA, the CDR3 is TGTGCCATCAGTGATTGGACTAGCGGGAACACCGGGGAGCTGTTTTTT.